This T cell receptor (beta chain) derives from a study of CD8 T cells in ankylosing spondylitis (dated by TCRdb to about 2017). Study-level background: The study set out to find disease-linked TCR variants by profiling T cell receptor beta repertoires in ankylosing spondylitis patients and healthy donors. The full study cohort comprised roughly 24 ankylosing spondylitis patients and approximately 100 healthy donors. Samples of peripheral blood were taken, and for ankylosing spondylitis patients, synovial fluid was collected as well.

As encoded in the germline V gene (reference sequence), CDR1 is SEHNR while CDR2 is FQNEAQ. The CDR3 spans 15 residues, from the cysteine through the phenylalanine. Just CDR3 DNA is preserved here, 45 bases in frame from base 1. V is clipped by 3 bases and J by 2 bases, and the sequence between their germline boundaries is 12 bases long. Instrument on record: Illumina HiSeq 2500. TCR beta libraries were prepared by quantitative 5'-RACE with molecular barcodes. The original methods were these. Disease-linked TCR variants were identified with a new computational method built on a probabilistic model of VDJ rearrangement. Using fastp at Q25 and MiXCR, TCRdb reprocessed the public reads and kept productive beta chains. Merged by CDR3 protein, the rows form single entries marked with the most common genes and DNA. None of the V and J calls come from the authors' own analysis; TCRdb made them. The sample yields 330,000 or so distinct CDR3 sequences; around 7.6% were counted once. In total, the top ten clones hold approximately 14% of the sample.

Notes on this clonotype: The antigen this receptor binds is unknown. No much larger clone is present one base from it, and per-base qualities are unavailable.

The paper's findings and limits, for the study overall: The disease-linked clones showed a CD8+ phenotype and occurred at relatively low frequencies in peripheral blood. According to the report, matched synovial fluid samples from ankylosing spondylitis patients were significantly enriched for the disease-linked clones. Some of the motif variants had been reported before in the synovial fluid and blood of reactive arthritis patients, a finding that suggests common disease-initiation mechanisms. A TCR beta motif made up of several highly homologous amino acid variants appeared to be characteristic of blood from ankylosing spondylitis patients.

This TCR derives from a male donor with ankylosing spondylitis. The chain uses TRBV7-9 and TRBJ2-3; tentative D gene TRBD2, with 5 bases matching. Sequenced input: blood, either unsorted or a sorted T cell fraction (not recorded which). The CDR3 protein is CASSFLAGPTDTQYF. The sequenced DNA: TGTGCCAGCAGCTTCCTGGCGGGCCCCACAGATACGCAGTATTTT.